Shown below are 14 T cell receptor beta chains from a single sample sequenced in a study of T-cell memory formation after mild COVID-19. TCRdb re-called the 5' RACE reads through MiXCR, storing one row per CDR3 protein. The sample contains 130,000 to 150,000 distinct CDR3 sequences, 6% to 6.5% of which appear only once. What was sequenced was PBMCs or a T cell subset sorted from them (not recorded which). The receptor source for this set is an adult woman who had mild COVID-19 (a few samples of this study predate the infection). Cell type and time point are not known.

There are many counts of this clonotype. The chain has TRBV5-5 and TRBJ1-3; D might be TRBD1 (5 bases). The V gene lost 0 bases and the J gene lost 4 bases, with 17 bases spanning the gap. Germline CDR1 and CDR2: SGHKS and YYEKEE (reference sequence). CDR3 size: 17 residues. Written as DNA, the CDR3 is TGTGCCAGCAGCTTGGGTCAGGGAGCTCTCTCGGGAAACACCATATATTTT. It codes for CASSLGQGALSGNTIYF.

This clonotype has only a few counts. The rearrangement links TRBV12-3 or TRBV12-4 to TRBJ1-2, with 10 bases matching TRBD1. The CDR3 has 13 amino acids. With V trimmed by 5 bases and J by 8 bases, 5 bases remained unmatched. This CDR3 reads CASSRDRGMGYTF. The CDR3 DNA reads TGTGCCAGCAGTAGGGACAGGGGTATGGGCTACACCTTC.

The sample holds a few counts of this clonotype. The chain links TRBV3-1 to TRBJ1-1; perhaps TRBD1 as D (6 bases). The V gene lost 2 bases and the J gene lost 4 bases, with 11 bases spanning the gap. This CDR3 has 14 residues. Germline CDR1 LGHDT, CDR2 YNNKEL (reference sequence). The CDR3 loop is CASSQRGGGTEAFF. CDR3 nucleotide sequence: TGTGCCAGCAGCCAAAGAGGGGGGGGCACTGAAGCTTTCTTT. Combining the CDR3 with reference TRBV3-1 and TRBJ1-1 gives the whole variable domain DTAVSQTPKYLVTQMGNDKSIKCEQNLGHDTMYWYKQDSKKFLKIMFSYNNKELIINETVPNRFSPKSPDKAHLNLHINSLELGDSAVYFCASSQRGGGTEAFFGQGTRLTVV.

In this sample, this clonotype turned up many times. The CDR3 reads CASSPLRPGPLAKNIQYF. In nucleotides, the CDR3 is TGTGCCAGCTCACCACTGAGGCCAGGGCCACTAGCCAAAAACATTCAGTACTTC. V and J are TRBV18 and TRBJ2-4, with D perhaps matching TRBD1 (5 bases). Germline V CDR1 and CDR2: KGHSH, LQKENI. With 1 base removed from V and 0 bases from J, the gap between germline ends came to 16 bases. CDR3 length: 18 amino acids. Filled out from reference TRBV18 and TRBJ2-4, the complete variable domain reads NAGVMQNPRHLVRRRGQEARLRCSPMKGHSHVYWYRQLPEEGLKFMVYLQKENIIDESGMPKERFSAEFPKEGPSILRIQQVVRGDSAAYFCASSPLRPGPLAKNIQYFGAGTRLSVL.

In this sample, this clonotype turned up a few times. The J gene is TRBJ1-5, the V gene TRBV2, with 7 positions matching TRBD1. CDR3 length: 16 residues. CDR1 and CDR2 (germline): SNHLY, FYNNEI. With V trimmed by 6 bases and J by 1 base, 9 bases remained unmatched. CDR3: CASRDRQGASNQPQHF. CDR3 nucleotides: TGTGCCAGCAGGGACCGACAGGGTGCGAGCAATCAGCCCCAGCATTTT.

In this sample, this clonotype turned up many times. The CDR3, as DNA: TGTGCCAGCAGTTTACTGGACAGGGATAGGATTGAGACCCAGTACTTC. It codes for CASSLLDRDRIETQYF. The chain recombines TRBV12-3 or TRBV12-4 with TRBJ2-5; 8 bases fit TRBD1. The CDR3 runs to 16 residues. Trimming took 2 bases from V and 5 from J; bases not matched to a gene: 10.

This clonotype was recorded many times. This chain uses TRBV6-5 with TRBJ1-5; unclear D gene. V gave up 0 bases and J gave up 0 bases, with 12 bases separating them. The CDR3 covers 17 residues. CDR1 is MNHEY, CDR2 SVGAGI, per germline. This CDR3 reads CASSYSRTDASNQPQHF. For the CDR3, the DNA is TGTGCCAGCAGTTACTCCCGGACCGACGCTAGCAATCAGCCCCAGCATTTT.

The sample holds many counts of this clonotype. V usage is TRBV7-9 and J usage is TRBJ2-1; TRBD2 aligns across 13 bases. The germline V gene encodes CDR1 SEHNR and CDR2 FQNEAQ (reference sequence). The J segment lost 7 bases and the V segment lost 5 bases, leaving 11 bases of the junction unmatched. CDR3 length: 17 amino acids. The CDR3 DNA is TGTGCCAGCAGCATAAAAGGACTAGCGGGAGTAAGGAATGAGCAGTTCTTC. Its translation: CASSIKGLAGVRNEQFF.

This clonotype was seen more than once but under ten times. This sequence joins TRBV12-3 or TRBV12-4 and TRBJ1-1; no firm D call. Deletions cut 2 bases from V and 7 bases from J, with 8 bases between. There are 12 residues in the CDR3. The CDR3 nucleotides read TGTGCCAGCAGTTTATGGTCGTATGAAGCTTTCTTT. This translates into CASSLWSYEAFF.

This clonotype was counted at least ten times. The chain carries TRBV20-1 and TRBJ2-5; no firm D call. V was pared by 6 bases and J by 6 bases, with 23 bases between. Germline assignment: CDR1 DFQATT and CDR2 SNEGSKA (reference sequence). There are 15 residues in the CDR3. The CDR3 protein is CSAQNAEDSKQTQYF. The CDR3 DNA reads TGCAGTGCCCAGAACGCGGAAGATTCAAAGCAGACCCAGTACTTC.

The sample holds a few counts of this clonotype. The CDR3, as DNA: TGTGCCAGCAGGTATATACAGGGCTCGGCTGGGGCCAACGTCCTGACTTTC. It codes for CASRYIQGSAGANVLTF. V and J are TRBV7-2 and TRBJ2-6; TRBD1 is a possible D gene (6 bases). Germline V gene lookup returns CDR1 SGHTA and CDR2 FQGNSA. This CDR3 region has 17 residues. V was trimmed by 6 bases and J by 2 bases, leaving 17 bases between them.

This clonotype was detected many times. V and J are TRBV15 and TRBJ2-7, with D maybe TRBD1 (5 bases). There are 13 residues in the CDR3. Trimming cost V 0 bases and J 3 bases, with 6 bases left between them. Germline-derived CDR1 and CDR2 are LNHNV and YYDKDF (reference sequence). The CDR3: CATSRDQGYEQYF. The CDR3 DNA sequence: TGTGCCACCAGCAGAGATCAGGGCTACGAGCAGTACTTC.

This clonotype was counted ten times or more. The chain joins TRBV20-1 to TRBJ2-7; 13 positions agree with TRBD2. The CDR3 is made up of 13 amino acids. V shed 5 bases and J 10 bases; nucleotides not matched to a gene: 8. Per the germline V gene, CDR1 is DFQATT and CDR2 is SNEGSKA (reference sequence). The CDR3 nucleotides are TGCAGTGCTCGGACTAGCGGGGGATTACGACAGTACTTC. Protein product: CSARTSGGLRQYF.

The chain joins TRBV24-1 to TRBJ2-1, with TRBD1 matching over 10 bases. V lost 3 bases to trimming and J lost 4 bases; unmatched junction nucleotides: 5. This CDR3 comprises 16 residues. The V gene's germline CDR1 is KGHDR and CDR2 SFDVKD. CDR3 loop: CATSDPGTGVYNEQFF. The CDR3 region has the DNA TGTGCCACCAGTGATCCCGGGACAGGGGTTTACAATGAGCAGTTCTTC.